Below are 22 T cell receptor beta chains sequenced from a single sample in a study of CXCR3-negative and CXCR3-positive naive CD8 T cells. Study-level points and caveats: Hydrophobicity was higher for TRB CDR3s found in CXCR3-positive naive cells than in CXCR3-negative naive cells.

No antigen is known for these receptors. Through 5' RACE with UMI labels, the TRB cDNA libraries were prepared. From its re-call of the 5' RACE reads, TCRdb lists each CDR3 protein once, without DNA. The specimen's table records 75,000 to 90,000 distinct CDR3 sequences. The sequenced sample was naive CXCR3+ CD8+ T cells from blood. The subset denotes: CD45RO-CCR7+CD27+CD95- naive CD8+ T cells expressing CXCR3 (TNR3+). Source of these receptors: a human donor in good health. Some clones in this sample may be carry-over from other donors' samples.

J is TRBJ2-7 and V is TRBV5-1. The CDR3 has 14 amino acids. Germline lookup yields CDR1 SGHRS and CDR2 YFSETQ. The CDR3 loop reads CASSTAGGPYEQYF.

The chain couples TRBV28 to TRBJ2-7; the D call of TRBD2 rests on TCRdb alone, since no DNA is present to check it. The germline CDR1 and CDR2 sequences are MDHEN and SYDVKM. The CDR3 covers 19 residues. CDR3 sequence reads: CASSYPGLAGAVRLYEQYF.

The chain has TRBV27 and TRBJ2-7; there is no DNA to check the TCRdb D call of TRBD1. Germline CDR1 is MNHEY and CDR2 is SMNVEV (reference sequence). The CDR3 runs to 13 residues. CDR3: CASSVTGSYEQYF.

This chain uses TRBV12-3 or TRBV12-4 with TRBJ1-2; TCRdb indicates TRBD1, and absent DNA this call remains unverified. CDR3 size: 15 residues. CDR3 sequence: CASSFPVRGRKNYTF.

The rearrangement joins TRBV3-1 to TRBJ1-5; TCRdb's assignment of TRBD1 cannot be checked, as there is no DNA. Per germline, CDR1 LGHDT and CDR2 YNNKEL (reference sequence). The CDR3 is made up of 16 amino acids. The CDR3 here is CASSQGGTASNQPQHF.

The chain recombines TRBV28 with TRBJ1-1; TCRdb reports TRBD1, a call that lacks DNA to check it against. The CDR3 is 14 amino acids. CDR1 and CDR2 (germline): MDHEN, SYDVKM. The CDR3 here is CASSLSPGATEAFF. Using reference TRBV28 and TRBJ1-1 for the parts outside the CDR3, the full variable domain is DVKVTQSSRYLVKRTGEKVFLECVQDMDHENMFWYRQDPGLGLRLIYFSYDVKMKEKGDIPEGYSVSREKKERFSLILESASTNQTSMYLCASSLSPGATEAFFGQGTRLTVV.

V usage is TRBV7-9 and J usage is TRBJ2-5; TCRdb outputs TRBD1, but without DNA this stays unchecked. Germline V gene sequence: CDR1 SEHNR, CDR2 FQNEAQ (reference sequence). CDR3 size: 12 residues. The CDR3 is CASSLAGVTQYF.

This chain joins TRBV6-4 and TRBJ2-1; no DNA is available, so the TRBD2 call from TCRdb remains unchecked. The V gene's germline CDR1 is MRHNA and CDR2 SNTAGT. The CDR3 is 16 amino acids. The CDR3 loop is CASSEYGTSGDNEQFF.

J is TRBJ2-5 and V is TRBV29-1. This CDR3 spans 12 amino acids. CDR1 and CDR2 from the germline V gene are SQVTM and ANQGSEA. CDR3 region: CSVEAYEETQYF.

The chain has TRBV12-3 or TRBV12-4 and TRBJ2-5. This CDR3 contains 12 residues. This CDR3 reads CASSLMGETQYF.

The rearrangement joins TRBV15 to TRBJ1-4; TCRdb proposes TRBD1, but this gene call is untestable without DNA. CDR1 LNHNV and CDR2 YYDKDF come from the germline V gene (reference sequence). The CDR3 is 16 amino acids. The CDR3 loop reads CATSHFPEATNEKLFF.

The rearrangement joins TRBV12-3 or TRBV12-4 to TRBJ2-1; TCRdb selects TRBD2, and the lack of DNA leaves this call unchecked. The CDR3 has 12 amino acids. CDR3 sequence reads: CASSLIWAWKFF.

This chain's CDR3 is CSGLTGSGELFF. This sequence joins TRBV29-1 and TRBJ2-2; TCRdb outputs TRBD1, but without DNA this stays unchecked. Germline CDR1 and CDR2: SQVTM and ANQGSEA. The CDR3 sequence is 12 residues long.

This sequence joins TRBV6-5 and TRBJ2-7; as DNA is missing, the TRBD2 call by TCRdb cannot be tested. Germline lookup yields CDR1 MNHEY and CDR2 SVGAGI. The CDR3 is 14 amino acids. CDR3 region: CASSYWAGDNEQYF.

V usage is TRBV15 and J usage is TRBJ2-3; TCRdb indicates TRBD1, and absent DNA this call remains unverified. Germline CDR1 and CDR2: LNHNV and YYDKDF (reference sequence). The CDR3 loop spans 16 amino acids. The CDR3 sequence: CATSDRQGGPKGTQYF. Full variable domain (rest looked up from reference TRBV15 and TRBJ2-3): DAMVIQNPRYQVTQFGKPVTLSCSQTLNHNVMYWYQQKSSQAPKLLFHYYDKDFNNEADTPDNFQSRRPNTSFCFLDIRSPGLGDTAMYLCATSDRQGGPKGTQYFGPGTRLTVL.

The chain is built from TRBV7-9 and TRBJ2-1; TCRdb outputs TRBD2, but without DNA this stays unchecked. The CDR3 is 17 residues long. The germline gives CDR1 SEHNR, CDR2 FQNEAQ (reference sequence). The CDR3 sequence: CASSSPEPSERKNEQFF. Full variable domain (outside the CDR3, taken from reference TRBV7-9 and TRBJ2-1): DTGVSQNPRHKITKRGQNVTFRCDPISEHNRLYWYRQTLGQGPEFLTYFQNEAQLEKSRLLSDRFSAERPKGSFSTLEIQRTEQGDSAMYLCASSSPEPSERKNEQFFGPGTRLTVL.

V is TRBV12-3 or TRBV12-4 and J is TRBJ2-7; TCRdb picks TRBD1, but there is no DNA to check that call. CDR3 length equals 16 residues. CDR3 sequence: CASTTTSPGTAYEQYF.

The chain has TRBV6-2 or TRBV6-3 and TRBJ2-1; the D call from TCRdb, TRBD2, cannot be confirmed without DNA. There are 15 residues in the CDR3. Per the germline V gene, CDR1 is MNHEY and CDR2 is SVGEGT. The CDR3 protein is CASSYSRGLLAEQFF.

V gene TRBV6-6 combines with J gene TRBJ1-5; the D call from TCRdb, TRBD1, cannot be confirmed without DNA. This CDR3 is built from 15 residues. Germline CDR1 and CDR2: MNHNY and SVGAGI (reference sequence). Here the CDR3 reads CASSPGQSSNQPQHF.

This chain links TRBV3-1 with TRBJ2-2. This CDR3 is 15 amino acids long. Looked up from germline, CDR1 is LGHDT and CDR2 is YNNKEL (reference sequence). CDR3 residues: CASSQVSESTGELFF.

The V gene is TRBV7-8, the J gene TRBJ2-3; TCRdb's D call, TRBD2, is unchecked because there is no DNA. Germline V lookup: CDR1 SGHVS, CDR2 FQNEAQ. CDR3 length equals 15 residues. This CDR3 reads CASSLEAGRPDTQYF.

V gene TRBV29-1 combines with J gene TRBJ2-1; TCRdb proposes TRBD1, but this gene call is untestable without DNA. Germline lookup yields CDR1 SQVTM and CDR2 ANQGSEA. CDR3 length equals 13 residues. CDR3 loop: CSTRDRGNNEQFF.